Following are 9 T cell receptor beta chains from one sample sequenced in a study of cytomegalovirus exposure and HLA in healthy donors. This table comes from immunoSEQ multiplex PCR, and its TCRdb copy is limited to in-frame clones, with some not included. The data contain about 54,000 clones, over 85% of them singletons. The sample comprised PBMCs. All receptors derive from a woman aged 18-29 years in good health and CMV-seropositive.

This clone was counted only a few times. The CDR3 sequence is CASSQDTNYGYTF. The CDR3 nucleotides are TGCGCCAGCAGCCAAGATACTAACTATGGCTACACCTTC. V usage is TRBV4-3 and J usage is TRBJ1-2, with D hard to call. V was shortened by 0 bases and J by 0 bases, with 2 bases between the two germline ends. Germline loops: CDR1 LGHNA, CDR2 YSLEER. This CDR3 is 13 amino acids long.

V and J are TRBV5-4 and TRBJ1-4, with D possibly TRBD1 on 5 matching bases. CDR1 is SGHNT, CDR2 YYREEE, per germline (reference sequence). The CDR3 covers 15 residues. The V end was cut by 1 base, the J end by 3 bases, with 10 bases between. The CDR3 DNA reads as TGTGCCAGCAGCTTGAGGGGCAGTCCTAATGAAAAACTGTTTTTT. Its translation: CASSLRGSPNEKLFF.

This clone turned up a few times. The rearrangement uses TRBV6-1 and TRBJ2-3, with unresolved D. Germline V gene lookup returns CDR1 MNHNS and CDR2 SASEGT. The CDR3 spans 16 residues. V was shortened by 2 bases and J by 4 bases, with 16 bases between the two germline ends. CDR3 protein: CASSERHRSSADTQYF. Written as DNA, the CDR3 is TGTGCCAGCAGTGAAAGGCACCGCAGCAGCGCAGATACGCAGTATTTT.

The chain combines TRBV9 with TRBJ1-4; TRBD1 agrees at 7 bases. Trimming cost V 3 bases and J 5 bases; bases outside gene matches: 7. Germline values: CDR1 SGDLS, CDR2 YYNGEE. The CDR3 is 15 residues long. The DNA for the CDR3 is TGTGCCAGCAGCGGACAGGGTCTTTTAAATGAAAAACTGTTTTTT. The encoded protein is CASSGQGLLNEKLFF.

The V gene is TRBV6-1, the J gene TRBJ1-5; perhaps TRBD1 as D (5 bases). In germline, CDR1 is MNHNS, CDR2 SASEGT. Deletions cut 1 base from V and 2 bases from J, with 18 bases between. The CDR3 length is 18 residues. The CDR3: CASSEEEWGERGNQPQHF. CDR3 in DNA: TGTGCCAGCAGTGAAGAAGAGTGGGGGGAAAGGGGCAATCAGCCCCAGCATTTT.

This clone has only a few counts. In DNA, the CDR3 is TGTGCCACCCGCTCGACTATCCCGAGGAATGAGCAGTTCTTC. This sequence encodes CATRSTIPRNEQFF. The chain employs TRBV10-3 and TRBJ2-1; D may be TRBD2 (5 bases). The CDR3 extends over 14 amino acids. V was trimmed by 10 bases and J by 7 bases, leaving 20 bases between them. CDR1 and CDR2 (germline): ENHRY, SYGVKD.

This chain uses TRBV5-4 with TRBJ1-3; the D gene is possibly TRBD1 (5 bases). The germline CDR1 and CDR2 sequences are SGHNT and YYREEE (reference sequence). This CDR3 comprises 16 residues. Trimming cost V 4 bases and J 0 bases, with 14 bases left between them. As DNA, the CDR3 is TGTGCCAGCAGCGCCTCGACAGTCTACTCTGGAAACACCATATATTTT. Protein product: CASSASTVYSGNTIYF.

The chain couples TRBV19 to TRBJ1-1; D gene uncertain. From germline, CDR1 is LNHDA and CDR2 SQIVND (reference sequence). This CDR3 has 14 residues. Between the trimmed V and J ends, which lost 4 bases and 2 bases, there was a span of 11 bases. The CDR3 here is CASSSLGGNTEAFF. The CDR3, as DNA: TGTGCCAGTAGTAGTTTAGGAGGTAACACTGAAGCTTTCTTT.

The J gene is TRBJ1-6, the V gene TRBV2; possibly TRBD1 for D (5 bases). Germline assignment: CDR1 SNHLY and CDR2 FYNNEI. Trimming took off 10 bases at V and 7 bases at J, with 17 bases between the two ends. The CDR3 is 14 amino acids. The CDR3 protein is CATGPGVRNSPLHF. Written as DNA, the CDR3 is TGTGCCACAGGCCCGGGGGTTCGGAATTCACCCCTCCACTTT. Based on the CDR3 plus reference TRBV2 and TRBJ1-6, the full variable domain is EPEVTQTPSHQVTQMGQEVILRCVPISNHLYFYWYRQILGQKVEFLVSFYNNEISEKSEIFDDQFSVERPDGSNFTLKIRSTKLEDSAMYFCATGPGVRNSPLHFGNGTRLTVT.